A single sample is the source of the 14 T cell receptor beta chains below, sequenced in a study of beta chain features in type 1 diabetes. General study results and limits: All four CD4+ subsets of Type 1 diabetes patients contained TCRB CDR3s that were moderately but significantly shorter.

Their cognate antigens are unknown. Expressed TCRB transcripts were sequenced because the isolated RNA had all been reverse transcribed beforehand. Sequenced by immunoSEQ multiplex PCR; TCRdb stores in-frame clones only, minus some. The table records 300,000 to 400,000 clones, 13% of them present only once. Sequenced material: naive CD4+ T cells from blood. The receptors originated from a woman younger than 35 with type 1 diabetes.

There are a few counts of this clone. This chain uses TRBV19 with TRBJ1-2; unclear D gene. CDR3 length: 12 amino acids. Germline values: CDR1 LNHDA, CDR2 SQIVND (reference sequence). Between the trimmed V and J ends, which lost 6 bases and 7 bases, there was a span of 12 bases. CDR3 in DNA: TGTGCCAGTAGCGCCTCGGGAGGTGGCTACACCTTC. It translates to CASSASGGGYTF.

This clone appeared a few times. CDR3 region: CATSREESNQPQHF. CDR3 bases: TGTGCCACCAGCAGAGAGGAGTCCAATCAGCCCCAGCATTTT. The chain employs TRBV15 and TRBJ1-5; D not resolved. V was shortened by 0 bases and J by 3 bases, with 6 bases between the two germline ends. The CDR3 totals 14 residues. CDR1 and CDR2 (germline): LNHNV, YYDKDF (reference sequence). Full variable domain (outside the CDR3, taken from reference TRBV15 and TRBJ1-5): DAMVIQNPRYQVTQFGKPVTLSCSQTLNHNVMYWYQQKSSQAPKLLFHYYDKDFNNEADTPDNFQSRRPNTSFCFLDIRSPGLGDTAMYLCATSREESNQPQHFGDGTRLSIL.

This clone was detected a few times. The CDR3 nucleotides read TGTGCCAGCAGCTTTAGCGGGAGCACAGATACGCAGTATTTT. Translation gives CASSFSGSTDTQYF. J is TRBJ2-3 and V is TRBV11-3; 7 positions match TRBD2. Trimming cost V 3 bases and J 0 bases; bases outside gene matches: 0. Germline V gene data show CDR1 as SGHNT and CDR2 as YENEEA. The CDR3 extends over 14 amino acids.

This clone was picked up a small number of times. V gene TRBV18 combines with J gene TRBJ1-1, with 7 bases identical to TRBD1. Trimming at V came to 5 bases and at J to 5 bases, leaving 11 bases not matched to a gene. The CDR3 contains 15 residues. Germline V CDR1 and CDR2: KGHSH, LQKENI. CDR3 protein: CASSYTGVSLTEAFF. The CDR3 nucleotides are TGTGCCAGCTCATATACAGGGGTATCGTTAACTGAAGCTTTCTTT.

This clone was detected only a few times. The chain couples TRBV18 to TRBJ2-3; D perhaps matches TRBD2 (5 bases). The CDR3 extends over 13 amino acids. Between the trimmed V and J ends, which lost 1 base and 5 bases, there was a span of 7 bases. From germline, CDR1 is KGHSH and CDR2 LQKENI. The CDR3 nucleotides are TGTGCCAGCTCACCACAAGAGGGAGATACGCAGTATTTT. Translation: CASSPQEGDTQYF. Using reference TRBV18 and TRBJ2-3 for the parts outside the CDR3, the full variable domain is NAGVMQNPRHLVRRRGQEARLRCSPMKGHSHVYWYRQLPEEGLKFMVYLQKENIIDESGMPKERFSAEFPKEGPSILRIQQVVRGDSAAYFCASSPQEGDTQYFGPGTRLTVL.

The rearrangement links TRBV18 to TRBJ2-7; maybe TRBD1 (5 bases). Germline V gene sequence: CDR1 KGHSH, CDR2 LQKENI. The CDR3 spans 12 residues. V was trimmed by 4 bases and J by 10 bases, leaving 14 bases between them. CDR3 nucleotides: TGTGCCAGCTCACTAGGACAAATGGAACAGTACTTC. Translation gives CASSLGQMEQYF.

This chain connects TRBV7-9 to TRBJ2-7, with D tentatively TRBD1 (7 bases). The CDR3 contains 13 residues. Trimming left V 5 bases short and J 6 bases short, with 14 bases between. The germline V gene has CDR1 SEHNR and CDR2 FQNEAQ (reference sequence). The DNA of the CDR3 is TGTGCCAGCAGCCCGTCAGGGGGGCGCGAGCAGTACGTC. Protein sequence: CASSPSGGREQYV.

This clone has more than one count but fewer than ten. The chain joins TRBV30 to TRBJ2-7; D is undetermined. The CDR3 is 11 residues long. Trimming took 3 bases from V and 2 from J, leaving 5 bases between them. The V gene's germline CDR1 is GTSNPN and CDR2 SVGIG (reference sequence). The CDR3 region is CAWRTPYEQYV. The CDR3 bases are TGTGCCTGGAGGACTCCCTACGAGCAGTACGTC.

V gene TRBV25-1 combines with J gene TRBJ2-7, with 8 nucleotides matching TRBD1. Germline CDR1 is MGHDK and CDR2 is SYGVNS. The CDR3 sequence is 17 residues long. Trimming cost V 2 bases and J 0 bases; bases outside gene matches: 9. CDR3 nucleotide sequence: TGTGCCAGCAGTGAACATAGGACAGGGCCCAGCTCCTACGAGCAGTACTTC. It yields the protein CASSEHRTGPSSYEQYF.

This clone appeared a few times. CDR3 protein: CAWSVSGGGQPQHF. CDR3 bases: TGTGCCTGGAGTGTATCAGGGGGCGGTCAGCCCCAGCATTTT. This chain links TRBV30 with TRBJ1-5, with TRBD1 identical over 8 bases. V lost 0 bases to trimming and J lost 6 bases; unmatched junction nucleotides: 4. The CDR3 totals 14 residues. The V gene's germline CDR1 is GTSNPN and CDR2 SVGIG (reference sequence).

This clone was observed a few times. The chain has TRBV28 and TRBJ2-7, with 7 bases that match TRBD2. Germline CDR1 MDHEN, CDR2 SYDVKM. The CDR3 runs 13 residues. The V segment lost 5 bases and the J segment 1 base; nucleotides outside the gene matches: 2. CDR3 nucleotides: TGTGCCAGCAGTCGGGGGGAATCCTACGAGCAGTACTTC. Encoded protein: CASSRGESYEQYF. The whole variable domain, filled in from reference TRBV28 and TRBJ2-7, reads DVKVTQSSRYLVKRTGEKVFLECVQDMDHENMFWYRQDPGLGLRLIYFSYDVKMKEKGDIPEGYSVSREKKERFSLILESASTNQTSMYLCASSRGESYEQYFGPGTRLTVT.

This clone was counted between two and nine times. J is TRBJ1-1 and V is TRBV18, with a possible D match to TRBD1 (5 bases). The CDR3 extends over 14 amino acids. Germline CDR1 reads KGHSH; CDR2 reads LQKENI. Deletions cut 3 bases from V and 3 bases from J, with 11 bases between. The CDR3 DNA is TGTGCCAGCTCACCGGCAGACAGCGACACTGAAGCTTTCTTT. Amino acids: CASSPADSDTEAFF.

The gene calls are TRBV7-2 and TRBJ1-2; D is unclear. V lost 5 bases and J lost 8, with 15 bases in between. The CDR3 spans 13 residues. CDR1 and CDR2 (germline): SGHTA, FQGNSA. CDR3: CASSLGGKRGYTF. CDR3 nucleotide sequence: TGTGCCAGCAGCCTAGGAGGGAAGCGGGGCTACACCTTC.

The V call is TRBV7-3, the J call TRBJ2-1; 10 nucleotides align to TRBD2. Germline CDR1 reads SGHTA; CDR2 reads FQGTGA. With V trimmed by 5 bases and J by 3 bases, 7 bases remained unmatched. CDR3 length: 16 amino acids. CDR3 sequence (DNA): TGTGCCAGCAGCCTCGGAGCGGGAGGGTTCTACAATGAGCAGTTCTTC. Amino acid sequence: CASSLGAGGFYNEQFF.